This T cell receptor (beta chain) was captured by sequencing in a study of T cell repertoires in ileal Crohn's disease (dated by TCRdb to between 2018 and 2021). Turning to the overall study: The median duration of disease was approximately eight years, and at the time of surgery approximately 33% of patients were active smokers. Surgery was performed for a complication in all patients, with stricturing disease in about 61% and penetrating disease in around 40%. Roughly half of the patients were given postoperative therapy, with about a dozen receiving thiopurines and around 20 receiving anti-TNF agents. M6 samples were neoterminal ileum biopsies taken at postoperative colonoscopy. The TCR repertoire was analysed in over 50 patients with Crohn's disease drawn from a prospective multicentre cohort. Running in parallel with the study was a multicentre cohort set up to find predictors of early endoscopic recurrence following ileocolonic resection. Endoscopic postoperative recurrence was defined by a Rutgeerts score above i0. A total of roughly 170 mucosal samples from 60 or so patients were sequenced, collected from several sites on the surgical specimen and at postoperative endoscopy. What the authors observed across the whole study: Only a subgroup of patients, of unstated size, had mucosal CD4 and CD8 T cells sorted and sequenced. Postoperative endoscopy timing varied within the first year after surgery, with a median delay of roughly seven months. More high-frequency clones were carried by sorted CD8 T cells than by CD4 T cells, suggesting that mucosal expansions were mainly CD8. Higher percentages of high-frequency clones at the time of surgery were linked to endoscopic recurrence, and every patient with clonality above 26.8% (18/57) had recurrence. Compared with non-smokers, patients who were active smokers at surgery showed a significantly higher proportion of clonal expansions (25.9% vs 17.9%, p=0.02).

Looking up the germline V gene (reference sequence) yields CDR1 MNHEY and CDR2 SMNVEV. At the junction V is shortened by 0 bases and J by 2 bases; bases outside the gene matches: 11. Including the terminal cysteine and phenylalanine, the CDR3 comprises 19 residues. Of all the DNA, just the CDR3 is kept, 57 bases in frame from base 1. About 500 nanograms of biopsy DNA per sample were submitted for commercial TCRB immunosequencing. Adaptive Biotechnology amplified the CDR3 regions from genomic DNA with a two-step multiplex PCR designed to control amplification bias. In the first PCR, primers covered every V and J gene segment, and in the second PCR, barcodes and Illumina adapters were added. CDR3 libraries were sequenced using an Illumina instrument. The study's processing was this. Analysis combined the vendor-provided pipelines with custom analysis of raw data in R/Bioconductor under R version 3.3.0. Clonality, ranging from 0 to 1, was calculated as the inverse of the normalised Shannon entropy of all productive clones. The repertoire share taken up by the top 100 clones defined high-frequency clones, and only clones that passed a 95% confidence test were kept. Repertoire diversity was measured with the Simpson index, and overlap between samples was measured with the Morisita-Horn index. TCRdb stores this immuneACCESS table with in-frame sequences only. Part of the clones is absent; in the studies checked, under half of the shortfall reflects unresolved V genes, and no reason is known for the rest. V and J calls and clone size are as listed in that table; D and trimming were resolved from the DNA. For this sample the table gives about 60,000 clones, of which approximately 91% were detected only once. The ten largest clones represent about 1.9% of the sample.

As for this clone: Its antigen is unknown. Nothing much larger sits one base from this clone, and base qualities are not available.

The sample's time point label is to be understood as: neoterminal ileum biopsy at postoperative endoscopy, about 6 months after surgery. Adults with ileal or ileocolonic Crohn's disease for whom ileocolonic resection was indicated were considered eligible. Whole ileal mucosal biopsies were kept frozen at -80 degrees C prior to DNA extraction. Genomic DNA was extracted from frozen whole biopsies using a TRizol-based method and was quantified with a NanoDrop 2000 spectrophotometer. Sequencing input: ileal tissue. The sequence derives from an adult with Crohn's disease. The chain is encoded by TRBV27 joined to TRBJ1-2; 11 bases in the middle match TRBD1. The nucleotide sequence reads TGTGCCAGCAGTTTATCCTATCCCGGGACAGGGGGTTTCAACTATGGCTACACCTTC. This translates into CASSLSYPGTGGFNYGYTF.